This T cell receptor beta chain was found in a study of a mutant IDH1 vaccine in newly diagnosed glioma. Across the study: Eight vaccinations went to patients in weeks 1, 3, 5, 7, 11, 15, 19, 23. First vaccine doses came 4-6 weeks after radiotherapy alone, or with temozolomide cycles. Of the patients given treatment, approximately 60% were male and 37.5% were female, and a mean age of around 38 years was recorded. Patients got radiotherapy, temozolomide, or both beforehand, and most got both.

Generated by immunoSEQ multiplex PCR, the TCRdb table keeps only in-frame clones and is missing some. This sample carries over 35,000 clones, roughly 80% of them seen once, and the ten largest clones take approximately 2.5%. Regarding time point: week 23, last vaccination. All doses held 300 ug of mutant IDH1 20-mer peptide, with topical imiquimod. This clone was recorded only once. Its antigen is not known. This sequence was found in a woman in her late teens or twenties with glioma. Some clones in this sample may be carry-over from other donors' samples. The material sequenced was PBMCs, taken from a glioma patient whose treatment included an IDH1 peptide vaccine.

The CDR3 DNA is TGTGCCAGCAGCGGCGGACAGGTCCTCAACTATGGCTACACCTTC. Translating it yields CASSGGQVLNYGYTF. The chain combines TRBV5-4 with TRBJ1-2; 7 nucleotides line up with TRBD1. Looked up from germline, CDR1 is SGHNT and CDR2 is YYREEE (reference sequence). The CDR3 extends over 15 amino acids. V was pared by 4 bases and J by 2 bases, with 8 bases of the junction left unmatched.